This T cell receptor (beta chain) was sequenced in a study of blood T cell repertoires in COVID-19. This table comes from immunoSEQ multiplex PCR, and its TCRdb copy is limited to in-frame clones, with some not included. The sample includes over 120,000 clones, 75% to 85% of them seen just once. The V and J ends lost 3 bases and 3 bases respectively, with 12 bases between them. The CDR3 spans 14 residues. The germline gives CDR1 GTSNPN, CDR2 SVGIG (reference sequence). The sample was peripheral blood. The chain joins TRBV30 to TRBJ1-3; D gene uncertain. The receptor's source is an older man who had recovered from COVID-19. CDR3 loop: CAWRGGNLGNTIYF. CDR3 DNA: TGTGCCTGGAGAGGAGGGAATCTTGGAAACACCATATATTTT.